This TCR beta chain was captured in a study of cytomegalovirus exposure and HLA in healthy donors. The primer mix had 60 Vbeta and 13 Jbeta primers. Profiling relied on immunoSEQ multiplex PCR, and the TCRdb table lists in-frame clones only, not all of them. The sample contains fewer than 110,000 clones, 82% of which appear only once. The CDR3 extends over 14 amino acids. Germline CDR1 reads SGHDT; CDR2 reads YYEEEE. V was trimmed by 0 bases and J by 4 bases, leaving 10 bases between them. The specimen sequenced was PBMCs. The chain couples TRBV5-6 to TRBJ1-1, with TRBD1 as a possible D gene (6 bases). The sequence was collected from a man aged 25-45 years in good health and CMV-seropositive. CDR3 coding DNA: TGTGCCAGCAGCTTGGTCGGGGGGCTCACTGAAGCTTTCTTT. Its translation is CASSLVGGLTEAFF. The whole variable domain, filled in from reference TRBV5-6 and TRBJ1-1, reads DAGVTQSPTHLIKTRGQQVTLRCSPKSGHDTVSWYQQALGQGPQFIFQYYEEEERQRGNFPDRFSGHQFPNYSSELNVNALLLGDSALYLCASSLVGGLTEAFFGQGTRLTVV.